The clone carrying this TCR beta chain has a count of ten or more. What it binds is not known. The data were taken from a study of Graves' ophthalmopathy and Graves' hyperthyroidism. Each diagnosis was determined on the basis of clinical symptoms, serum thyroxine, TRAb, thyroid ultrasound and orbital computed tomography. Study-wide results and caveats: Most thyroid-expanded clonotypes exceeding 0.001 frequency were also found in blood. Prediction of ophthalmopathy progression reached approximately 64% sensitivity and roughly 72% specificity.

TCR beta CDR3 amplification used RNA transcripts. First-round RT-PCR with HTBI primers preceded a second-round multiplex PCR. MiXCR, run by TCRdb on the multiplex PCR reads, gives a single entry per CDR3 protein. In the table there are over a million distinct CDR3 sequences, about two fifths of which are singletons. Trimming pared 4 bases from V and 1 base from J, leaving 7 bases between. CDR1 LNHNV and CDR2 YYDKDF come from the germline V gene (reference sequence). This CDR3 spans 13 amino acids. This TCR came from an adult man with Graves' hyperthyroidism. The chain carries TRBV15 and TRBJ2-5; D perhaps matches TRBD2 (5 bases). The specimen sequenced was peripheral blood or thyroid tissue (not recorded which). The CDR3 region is CATSISVQETQYF. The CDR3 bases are TGTGCCACCAGCATTAGCGTCCAAGAGACCCAGTACTTC.